The 26 T cell receptor beta chains listed next were all sequenced from one sample in a study of STAT5B mutations in CD4+ large granular lymphocyte leukemia (dated by TCRdb to the early 2020s). The library was made by the immunoSEQ multiplex PCR assay. TCRdb took this table from immuneACCESS and kept in-frame rearrangements with V and J called. Such tables lack part of the clones; where checked against another copy, unresolved V genes explain under half of the gap, and the rest is unexplained. This sample lists 25,000 to 35,000 clones; 78% were detected once. The ten largest clones take up roughly 2.5% of the sample. The sample comprised CD4+ T cells from blood buffy coats. These receptors all come from a human donor in good health.

This chain connects TRBV4-1 to TRBJ2-5; 7 positions agree with TRBD1. The CDR3 extends over 15 amino acids. The junction had 11 bases not matched to a gene; V was cut back by 8 bases and J by 2 bases. Germline V lookup: CDR1 MGHRA, CDR2 YSYEKL. CDR3: CASREGAKAQETQYF. The DNA for the CDR3 is TGCGCCAGCCGCGAGGGGGCAAAGGCGCAAGAGACCCAGTACTTC.

The genes are TRBV7-2 and TRBJ2-3, with 9 bases identical to TRBD1. The V segment lost 5 bases and the J segment 0 bases; nucleotides outside the gene matches: 3. Per the germline V gene, CDR1 is SGHTA and CDR2 is FQGNSA. The CDR3 spans 15 residues. The CDR3 coding sequence is TGTGCCAGCAGCGGACAGGGGATTAGCACAGATACGCAGTATTTT. It codes for CASSGQGISTDTQYF.

The chain combines TRBV4-3 with TRBJ2-2, with 12 positions matching TRBD1. Germline V gene sequence: CDR1 LGHNA, CDR2 YSLEER. This CDR3 comprises 18 residues. Trimming at V came to 0 bases and at J to 2 bases, leaving 4 bases not matched to a gene. CDR3 amino acids: CASSQEGGQGANTGELFF. The CDR3 DNA reads TGCGCCAGCAGCCAAGAGGGGGGACAGGGGGCAAACACCGGGGAGCTGTTTTTT.

This clone was seen a few times. The rearrangement joins TRBV7-8 to TRBJ1-2; unclear D gene. This CDR3 is 12 amino acids long. V was cut by 7 bases and J by 2 bases, with 8 bases left in between. Germline V lookup: CDR1 SGHVS, CDR2 FQNEAQ. The CDR3 is CASTHGNYGYTF. CDR3 nucleotide sequence: TGTGCCAGCACCCACGGAAACTATGGCTACACCTTC.

The chain joins TRBV28 to TRBJ2-1; D unclear. The CDR3 is 14 residues long. Germline V CDR1 and CDR2: MDHEN, SYDVKM. Trimming shortened V by 5 bases and J by 5 bases, and 13 bases separated the two germline ends. The CDR3 DNA is TGTGCCAGCAGTCAACCCAGCCGAGACAATGAGCAGTTCTTC. This encodes CASSQPSRDNEQFF.

This chain links TRBV14 with TRBJ1-2; a weak D match, TRBD1 (6 bases). The CDR3 loop spans 16 amino acids. The germline V gene encodes CDR1 SGHDN and CDR2 FVKESK. V shed 0 bases and J shed 4 bases, with 15 bases lying between them. As DNA, the CDR3 is TGTGCCAGCAGCCAAGATGAGCGGGGGCAAGGCTATGGCTACACCTTC. It codes for CASSQDERGQGYGYTF.

Only a few counts were recorded for this clone. The chain employs TRBV4-1 and TRBJ1-2; perhaps TRBD1 as D (6 bases). With 4 bases removed from V and 7 bases from J, the gap between germline ends came to 13 bases. The CDR3 covers 13 residues. Looked up from germline, CDR1 is MGHRA and CDR2 is YSYEKL. In DNA, the CDR3 is TGCGCCAGCAGCCCACAACAGGGTGGTGGCTACACCTTC. This gives the protein CASSPQQGGGYTF.

This chain uses TRBV6-6 with TRBJ1-2; D may be TRBD1 (5 bases). Germline CDR1 is MNHNY and CDR2 is SVGAGI (reference sequence). This CDR3 contains 13 residues. The V end lost 2 bases, the J end lost 4 bases, and 8 bases lay between the germline ends. CDR3 sequence reads: CASSYGRGYGYTF. The DNA of the CDR3 is TGTGCCAGCAGTTACGGGAGGGGCTATGGCTACACCTTC.

The chain employs TRBV28 and TRBJ2-2, with D uncertain. This CDR3 comprises 14 residues. Trimming shortened V by 8 bases and J by 2 bases, and 12 bases separated the two germline ends. CDR1 and CDR2 from the germline V gene are MDHEN and SYDVKM. CDR3 amino acids: CASRDTVNTGELFF. DNA for the CDR3: TGTGCCAGCCGAGACACGGTTAACACCGGGGAGCTGTTTTTT.

The rearrangement links TRBV5-1 to TRBJ2-1, with 10 nucleotides matching TRBD2. CDR3 size: 13 residues. The germline V gene has CDR1 SGHRS and CDR2 YFSETQ. V dropped 6 bases and J dropped 10; count of bases not matched to a gene: 7. The CDR3 region is CASIAGGEREQFF. For the CDR3, the DNA is TGCGCCAGCATAGCGGGGGGTGAGCGGGAGCAGTTCTTC.

This clone was observed a single time. The gene calls are TRBV9 and TRBJ2-7; D is uncertain. The germline V and J ends were trimmed by 0 bases and 1 base, with 11 bases remaining between them. This CDR3 contains 15 residues. Germline loops: CDR1 SGDLS, CDR2 YYNGEE. The CDR3 region is CASSVGPGSSYEQYF. CDR3 coding DNA: TGTGCCAGCAGCGTAGGCCCTGGATCGTCCTACGAGCAGTACTTC. Filled out from reference TRBV9 and TRBJ2-7, the complete variable domain reads DSGVTQTPKHLITATGQRVTLRCSPRSGDLSVYWYQQSLDQGLQFLIQYYNGEERAKGNILERFSAQQFPDLHSELNLSSLELGDSALYFCASSVGPGSSYEQYFGPGTRLTVT.

In nucleotides, the CDR3 is TGTGCCAGCAGCTTTATCGGGGTCTGGGAACCTACTTCCTCTGGGGCCAACGTCCTGACTTTC. Its protein is CASSFIGVWEPTSSGANVLTF. The V gene is TRBV13, the J gene TRBJ2-6; perhaps TRBD2 as D (5 bases). The CDR3 extends over 21 amino acids. V lost 3 bases and J lost 0, with 24 bases in between. Germline lookup yields CDR1 PRHDT and CDR2 FYEKMQ (reference sequence).

J is TRBJ2-1 and V is TRBV19; D gene ambiguous. This CDR3 comprises 14 residues. The germline V gene has CDR1 LNHDA and CDR2 SQIVND (reference sequence). Trimming pared 2 bases from V and 0 bases from J, leaving 5 bases between. The CDR3 spells CASSIQTSYNEQFF. In nucleotides, the CDR3 is TGTGCCAGTAGTATACAGACCTCCTACAATGAGCAGTTCTTC.

V usage is TRBV11-3 and J usage is TRBJ2-1, with D possibly TRBD1 on 6 matching bases. The germline V gene encodes CDR1 SGHNT and CDR2 YENEEA. Trimming took off 2 bases at V and 10 bases at J, with 9 bases between the two ends. The CDR3 sequence is 12 residues long. DNA of the CDR3: TGTGCCAGCAGCTTAACAGGGACGGAGCAGTTCTTC. Translated: CASSLTGTEQFF.

The chain couples TRBV30 to TRBJ1-3; D is unclear. V lost 5 bases to trimming and J lost 0 bases, with 11 bases between them. CDR1 and CDR2 (germline): GTSNPN, SVGIG (reference sequence). The CDR3 extends over 14 amino acids. CDR3 region: CAWAQVFSGNTIYF. CDR3 nucleotide sequence: TGTGCCTGGGCTCAGGTTTTCTCTGGAAACACCATATATTTT.

V is TRBV2 and J is TRBJ2-1; TRBD2 matches 10 bases. The CDR3 is 14 residues long. Losses at the gene ends were 4 bases for V and 6 bases for J; bases not matched to a gene: 3. Germline V gene lookup returns CDR1 SNHLY and CDR2 FYNNEI. DNA of the CDR3: TGTGCCAGCAGTGGGGGACTAGCGTTCAATGAGCAGTTCTTC. Amino acids: CASSGGLAFNEQFF.

The rearrangement links TRBV27 to TRBJ1-5, with D hard to call. CDR1 is MNHEY, CDR2 SMNVEV, per germline (reference sequence). This CDR3 spans 15 amino acids. Trimming took off 7 bases at V and 0 bases at J, with 13 bases between the two ends. This chain's CDR3 is CASTLSGNSNQPQHF. Written as DNA, the CDR3 is TGTGCCAGCACCCTTAGCGGTAATAGCAATCAGCCCCAGCATTTT.

In its sample, this clone was seen a few times. The chain is built from TRBV6-6 and TRBJ2-7; weak D call: TRBD1 (6 bases). Germline lookup yields CDR1 MNHNY and CDR2 SVGAGI (reference sequence). This CDR3 comprises 12 residues. With 4 bases removed from V and 2 bases from J, the gap between germline ends came to 6 bases. The CDR3 sequence is CASSSGAYEQYF. The CDR3 DNA reads as TGTGCCAGCAGTTCAGGGGCCTACGAGCAGTACTTC.

The rearrangement joins TRBV5-4 to TRBJ1-4; TRBD1 might be the D (5 bases). Germline-derived CDR1 and CDR2 are SGHNT and YYREEE (reference sequence). V was trimmed by 5 bases and J by 0 bases, leaving 14 bases between them. This CDR3 has 16 residues. The CDR3 sequence: CASSLRQPATNEKLFF. The CDR3 region has the DNA TGTGCCAGCAGTCTCAGACAGCCTGCAACTAATGAAAAACTGTTTTTT.

The chain couples TRBV19 to TRBJ1-1, with unresolved D. Trimming took 0 bases from V and 6 from J, leaving 8 bases between them. The CDR3 extends over 13 amino acids. Germline V gene lookup returns CDR1 LNHDA and CDR2 SQIVND (reference sequence). The CDR3 region is CASSIDVLAEAFF. The CDR3 DNA reads TGTGCCAGTAGTATAGATGTGCTCGCTGAAGCTTTCTTT.

V usage is TRBV28 and J usage is TRBJ1-1; 8 nucleotides agree with TRBD1. CDR3 length: 14 amino acids. J lost 2 bases, V lost 7 bases, and 6 bases had no gene match. CDR1 is MDHEN and CDR2 is SYDVKM in the germline V gene. In DNA form, the CDR3 reads TGTGCCAGCACCCTCGGACAGGGTAACACTGAAGCTTTCTTT. Protein: CASTLGQGNTEAFF. The whole variable domain, remainder taken from reference TRBV28 and TRBJ1-1, is DVKVTQSSRYLVKRTGEKVFLECVQDMDHENMFWYRQDPGLGLRLIYFSYDVKMKEKGDIPEGYSVSREKKERFSLILESASTNQTSMYLCASTLGQGNTEAFFGQGTRLTVV.

The J gene is TRBJ1-5, the V gene TRBV30; 8 bases match TRBD1. Trimming cost V 3 bases and J 7 bases; bases outside gene matches: 14. Germline assignment: CDR1 GTSNPN and CDR2 SVGIG (reference sequence). CDR3 size: 16 residues. The CDR3 loop reads CAWSDGQGAFGQPQHF. DNA for the CDR3: TGTGCCTGGAGCGACGGCCAGGGGGCGTTCGGACAGCCCCAGCATTTT.

The V and J genes are TRBV29-1 and TRBJ2-5; TRBD2 is a possible D gene (5 bases). The germline gives CDR1 SQVTM, CDR2 ANQGSEA. V was cut by 7 bases and J by 7 bases, with 10 bases left in between. The CDR3 has 10 amino acids. As DNA, the CDR3 is TGCAGCGGATCAGAGGGGACCCAGTACTTC. It is translated as CSGSEGTQYF.

V gene TRBV6-4 combines with J gene TRBJ2-3, with 10 bases lining up with TRBD2. This CDR3 region has 15 residues. Germline CDR1 reads MRHNA; CDR2 reads SNTAGT. The ends lost 6 bases at V and 4 bases at J; junction bases unmatched: 7. CDR3 sequence (DNA): TGTGCCAGCAGAAGGCTAGCGGGAGCGCCAGATACGCAGTATTTT. It is translated as CASRRLAGAPDTQYF.

This chain uses TRBV19 with TRBJ1-2; 9 bases are shared with TRBD1. V gave up 7 bases and J gave up 2 bases; unmatched junction bases: 2. Looked up from germline, CDR1 is LNHDA and CDR2 is SQIVND (reference sequence). The CDR3 length is 13 residues. The CDR3 here is CASKGQGNYGYTF. CDR3 bases: TGTGCCAGTAAGGGACAGGGCAACTATGGCTACACCTTC.

This clone was seen only a few times. V usage is TRBV28 and J usage is TRBJ1-2, with D perhaps matching TRBD1 (6 bases). Trimming stripped 6 bases from V and 7 bases from J, with 18 bases between. Per germline, CDR1 MDHEN and CDR2 SYDVKM. The CDR3 loop spans 14 amino acids. In DNA form, the CDR3 reads TGTGCCAGCAGCTTACAGGGTCAAGGAGGTGGCTACACCTTC. The encoded protein is CASSLQGQGGGYTF.